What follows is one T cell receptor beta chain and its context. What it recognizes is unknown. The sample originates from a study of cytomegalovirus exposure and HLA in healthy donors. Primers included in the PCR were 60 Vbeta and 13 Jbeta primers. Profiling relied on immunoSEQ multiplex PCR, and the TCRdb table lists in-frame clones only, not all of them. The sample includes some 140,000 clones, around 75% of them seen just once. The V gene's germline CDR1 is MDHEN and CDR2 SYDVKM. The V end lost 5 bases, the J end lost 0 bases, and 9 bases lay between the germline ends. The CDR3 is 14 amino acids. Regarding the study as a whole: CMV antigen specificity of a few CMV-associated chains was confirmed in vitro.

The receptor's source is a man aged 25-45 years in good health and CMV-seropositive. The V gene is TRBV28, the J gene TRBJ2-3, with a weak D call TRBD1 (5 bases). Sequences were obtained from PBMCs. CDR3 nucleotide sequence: TGTGCCAGCAGTATGACAGTTAGCACAGATACGCAGTATTTT. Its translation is CASSMTVSTDTQYF.